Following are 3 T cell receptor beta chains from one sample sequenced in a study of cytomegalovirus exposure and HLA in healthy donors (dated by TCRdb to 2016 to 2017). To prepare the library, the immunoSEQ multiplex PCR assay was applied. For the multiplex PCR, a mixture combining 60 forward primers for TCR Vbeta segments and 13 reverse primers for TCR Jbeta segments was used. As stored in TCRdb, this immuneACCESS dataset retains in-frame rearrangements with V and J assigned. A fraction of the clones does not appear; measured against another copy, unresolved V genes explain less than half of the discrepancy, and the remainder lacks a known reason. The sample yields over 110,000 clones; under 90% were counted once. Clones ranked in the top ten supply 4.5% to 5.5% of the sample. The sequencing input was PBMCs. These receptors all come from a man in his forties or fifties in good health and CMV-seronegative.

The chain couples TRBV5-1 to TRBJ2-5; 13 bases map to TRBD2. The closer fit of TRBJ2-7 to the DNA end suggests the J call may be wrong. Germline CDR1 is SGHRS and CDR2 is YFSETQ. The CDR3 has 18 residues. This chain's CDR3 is CASSSIPTSGGFSYEQYF. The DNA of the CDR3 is TGCGCCAGCAGCTCAATCCCGACTAGCGGGGGGTTCTCCTACGAGCAGTACTTC.

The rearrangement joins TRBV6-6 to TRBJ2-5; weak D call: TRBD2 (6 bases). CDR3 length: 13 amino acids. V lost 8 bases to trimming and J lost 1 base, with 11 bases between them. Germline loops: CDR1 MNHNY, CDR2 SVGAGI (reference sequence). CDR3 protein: CASQREFQETQYF. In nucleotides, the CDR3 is TGTGCCAGCCAACGGGAGTTCCAAGAGACCCAGTACTTC.

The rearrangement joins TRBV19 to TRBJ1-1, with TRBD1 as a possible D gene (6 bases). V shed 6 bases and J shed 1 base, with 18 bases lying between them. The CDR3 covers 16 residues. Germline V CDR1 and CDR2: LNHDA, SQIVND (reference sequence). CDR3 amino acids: CASSLNREGENTEAFF. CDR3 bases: TGTGCCAGTAGCCTCAACAGGGAGGGGGAGAACACTGAAGCTTTCTTT.